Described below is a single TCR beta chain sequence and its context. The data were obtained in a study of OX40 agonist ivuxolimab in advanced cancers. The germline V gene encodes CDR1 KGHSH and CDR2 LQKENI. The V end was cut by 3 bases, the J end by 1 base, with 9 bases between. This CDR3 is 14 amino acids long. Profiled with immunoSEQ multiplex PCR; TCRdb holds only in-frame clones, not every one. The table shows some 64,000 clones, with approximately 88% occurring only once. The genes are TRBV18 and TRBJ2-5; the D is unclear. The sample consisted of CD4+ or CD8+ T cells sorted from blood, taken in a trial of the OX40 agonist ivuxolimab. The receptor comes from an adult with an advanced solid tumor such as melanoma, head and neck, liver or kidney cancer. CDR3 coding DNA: TGTGCCAGCTCACCCGGACGGTTCCAAGAGACCCAGTACTTC. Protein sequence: CASSPGRFQETQYF.